The clone carrying this T cell receptor (beta chain) was seen more than once but under ten times. Its antigen is unknown. The entry originates in a study of T-cell memory formation after mild COVID-19. Study findings and constraints: Those CD4+ clones that contracted were mainly in CM and EM (CD8+ ones in EMRA).

TCRdb itself ran the 5' RACE reads through MiXCR, one entry per CDR3 protein. The sample lists about 470,000 distinct CDR3 sequences; 15% to 20% were seen once. This sequence originates from an adult woman who had mild COVID-19 (a few samples of this study predate the infection). Cell type and time point are not known. The sample was PBMCs or a T cell subset sorted from them (not recorded which).

The CDR3 coding sequence is TGTGCCAGCAGTTTATCCGGGTGGACCTACGAGCAGTACTTC. Protein sequence: CASSLSGWTYEQYF. This chain connects TRBV27 to TRBJ2-7, with no clear D. Trimming removed 0 bases at V and 2 bases at J, with 8 bases between. Germline V gene sequence: CDR1 MNHEY, CDR2 SMNVEV (reference sequence). This CDR3 is 14 amino acids long.